These 20 T cell receptor beta chains came from one sample sequenced in a study of shared clonotypes between healthy human individuals. Assay: immunoSEQ multiplex PCR; the TCRdb copy retains only in-frame clones and omits some. Among 730,000 or so clones listed, about 78% were seen once. Source material: memory CD4+ T cells sorted from blood. Subset reported: CD45RA-negative fraction. Every receptor here comes from a woman aged 25 to 39 in good health.

The V gene is TRBV28, the J gene TRBJ1-5, with TRBD1 matching 8 bases. Losses at the gene ends were 8 bases for V and 3 bases for J; bases not matched to a gene: 9. The germline gives CDR1 MDHEN, CDR2 SYDVKM. The length of the CDR3 is 15 residues. The CDR3 reads CASLTTGVTNQPQHF. DNA of the CDR3: TGTGCCAGCCTCACGACAGGGGTTACCAATCAGCCCCAGCATTTT.

The chain joins TRBV5-1 to TRBJ2-3; 10 positions match TRBD2. With V trimmed by 5 bases and J by 3 bases, 0 bases remained unmatched. CDR1 SGHRS and CDR2 YFSETQ come from the germline V gene. This CDR3 is 13 amino acids long. CDR3 DNA sequence: TGCGCCAGCAGGACTAGCGGGACAGATACGCAGTATTTT. It specifies CASRTSGTDTQYF.

The rearrangement joins TRBV28 to TRBJ1-4; D is perhaps TRBD1 (6 bases). V lost 4 bases, J lost 8 bases, and 17 bases lay in between. CDR1 and CDR2 from the germline V gene are MDHEN and SYDVKM. This CDR3 is 15 amino acids long. The CDR3 here is CASSSPRGAEEKLFF. The CDR3 bases are TGTGCCAGCAGTTCCCCCCGGGGGGCGGAGGAAAAACTGTTTTTT.

V is TRBV14 and J is TRBJ2-7; 8 positions agree with TRBD1. V lost 2 bases, J lost 3 bases, and 6 bases stayed unmatched. Germline-derived CDR1 and CDR2 are SGHDN and FVKESK. The CDR3 covers 15 residues. The CDR3 DNA reads as TGTGCCAGCAGCCAATGGGGACAGGCACTCTACGAGCAGTACTTC. Its protein product is CASSQWGQALYEQYF.

The V gene is TRBV7-9, the J gene TRBJ1-5; weak D call: TRBD1 (5 bases). Germline V gene lookup returns CDR1 SEHNR and CDR2 FQNEAQ (reference sequence). V gave up 6 bases and J gave up 4 bases, with 10 bases separating them. The CDR3 length is 13 residues. This CDR3 reads CASRGEGNQPQHF. The CDR3 DNA is TGTGCCAGCAGAGGGGAGGGAAATCAGCCCCAGCATTTT.

V and J are TRBV11-3 and TRBJ2-5, with 14 positions matching TRBD2. Germline values: CDR1 SGHNT, CDR2 YENEEA. The V gene end was trimmed by 5 bases and the J gene end by 5 bases; junction bases not matched to a gene: 4. This CDR3 spans 15 amino acids. CDR3 bases: TGTGCCAGCAGCCCGGGACTAGCGGGAGTTGAGACCCAGTACTTC. It encodes CASSPGLAGVETQYF.

This clone was seen more than once but under ten times. This chain links TRBV4-2 with TRBJ2-2; 12 nucleotides line up with TRBD2. The V gene end was trimmed by 1 base and the J gene end by 4 bases; junction bases not matched to a gene: 7. CDR1 is LGHNA, CDR2 YNFKEQ, per germline. CDR3 length: 18 amino acids. The CDR3 here is CASSQARTSGKGTGELFF. The CDR3 DNA reads TGTGCCAGCAGCCAAGCGAGGACTAGCGGGAAGGGCACCGGGGAGCTGTTTTTT.

The chain combines TRBV7-9 with TRBJ1-4; a weak D match, TRBD1 (5 bases). This CDR3 region has 15 residues. Per germline, CDR1 SEHNR and CDR2 FQNEAQ (reference sequence). V gave up 3 bases and J gave up 10 bases, with 18 bases separating them. This chain's CDR3 is CASSFTGGEEGKLFF. As DNA, the CDR3 is TGTGCCAGCAGCTTTACGGGGGGTGAGGAGGGAAAACTGTTTTTT. Full variable domain (missing parts from reference TRBV7-9 and TRBJ1-4): DTGVSQNPRHKITKRGQNVTFRCDPISEHNRLYWYRQTLGQGPEFLTYFQNEAQLEKSRLLSDRFSAERPKGSFSTLEIQRTEQGDSAMYLCASSFTGGEEGKLFFGSGTQLSVL.

In nucleotides, the CDR3 is TGTGCCAGCAGCCGCACCCTGGACGGGATAGTGGGAAAACTGTTTTTT. This sequence encodes CASSRTLDGIVGKLFF. This rearrangement joins TRBV4-2 to TRBJ1-4; D gene ambiguous. The germline V and J ends were trimmed by 4 bases and 10 bases, with 22 bases remaining between them. The CDR3 totals 16 residues. Germline V gene sequence: CDR1 LGHNA, CDR2 YNFKEQ.

The V gene is TRBV7-7, the J gene TRBJ2-5; TRBD2 is a possible D gene (6 bases). The V gene's germline CDR1 is SSHAT and CDR2 FNYEAQ (reference sequence). V lost 5 bases to trimming and J lost 3 bases, with 19 bases between them. The CDR3 runs 16 residues. CDR3 region: CASSTRYRREKETQYF. CDR3 sequence (DNA): TGTGCCAGCAGCACACGGTACCGGAGGGAGAAAGAGACCCAGTACTTC.

This clone has only one observation. V gene TRBV13 combines with J gene TRBJ1-1, with 7 positions matching TRBD1. The CDR3 sequence is 13 residues long. Germline V gene data show CDR1 as PRHDT and CDR2 as FYEKMQ (reference sequence). Germline trimming cut 10 bases from V and 1 base from J; bases unmatched to any gene: 6. CDR3 DNA sequence: TGTGCCATCAGTGAGGGGGCGAACACTGAAGCTTTCTTT. The encoded protein is CAISEGANTEAFF.

The chain links TRBV10-1 to TRBJ1-2, with 7 bases lining up with TRBD1. The CDR3 loop spans 14 amino acids. With 7 bases clipped from V and 3 bases from J, the junction kept 8 bases outside the gene matches. In germline, CDR1 is WNHNN, CDR2 SYGVQD (reference sequence). CDR3 bases: TGCGCCAGCACTAGGGGGCGGATGGACTATGGCTACACCTTC. Amino acid sequence: CASTRGRMDYGYTF.

J is TRBJ1-1 and V is TRBV6-4, with D possibly matching TRBD1 (5 bases). The V gene's germline CDR1 is MRHNA and CDR2 SNTAGT. V shed 6 bases and J shed 3 bases, with 11 bases lying between them. The CDR3 runs 13 residues. CDR3: CASRTQGDTEAFF. The CDR3 region has the DNA TGTGCCAGCAGGACGCAGGGTGACACTGAAGCTTTCTTT.

The chain joins TRBV7-8 to TRBJ1-2; no clear D gene. The length of the CDR3 is 13 residues. V was pared by 6 bases and J by 6 bases, with 14 bases between. Germline V gene sequence: CDR1 SGHVS, CDR2 FQNEAQ. The CDR3 region is CASRAMLKDGYTF. The CDR3 region has the DNA TGTGCCAGCAGGGCTATGTTAAAGGATGGCTACACCTTC.

The chain carries TRBV19 and TRBJ2-2; a possible D gene is TRBD2 (6 bases). Trimming took off 3 bases at V and 2 bases at J, with 16 bases between the two ends. The CDR3 is 17 residues long. Germline V gives CDR1 LNHDA, CDR2 SQIVND (reference sequence). The CDR3 DNA is TGTGCCAGTAGTATGAGGTTTGGCGGGACTAACACCGGGGAGCTGTTTTTT. Its protein product is CASSMRFGGTNTGELFF.

This clone was seen ten or more times. The chain has TRBV5-1 and TRBJ2-7; the D gene is possibly TRBD2 (5 bases). The CDR3 runs 13 residues. Germline loops: CDR1 SGHRS, CDR2 YFSETQ. Trimming left V 4 bases short and J 3 bases short, with 11 bases between. DNA for the CDR3: TGCGCCAGCAGCGCGGACTTTTACTACGAGCAGTACTTC. Translation gives CASSADFYYEQYF.

This chain uses TRBV6-6 with TRBJ1-3; D is undetermined. Germline-derived CDR1 and CDR2 are MNHNY and SVGAGI (reference sequence). The V gene lost 6 bases and the J gene lost 8 bases, with 14 bases spanning the gap. CDR3 length: 13 residues. The CDR3 reads CASSPVVVDTIYF. The CDR3 region has the DNA TGTGCCAGCAGCCCCGTTGTGGTAGACACCATATATTTT.

CDR3 sequence reads: CASSKKFNNEQFF. DNA for the CDR3: TGCGCCAGCAGTAAAAAATTCAACAATGAGCAGTTCTTC. This sequence joins TRBV10-1 and TRBJ2-1; unclear D gene. Trimming removed 5 bases from V and 5 bases from J, with 10 bases in between. The CDR3 contains 13 residues. Germline lookup yields CDR1 WNHNN and CDR2 SYGVQD (reference sequence).

This clone was seen a handful of times. This chain links TRBV11-2 with TRBJ1-3, with a tentative D call TRBD1 (5 bases). V gave up 4 bases and J gave up 0 bases, with 10 bases separating them. CDR1 SGHAT and CDR2 FQNNGV come from the germline V gene. This CDR3 is 15 amino acids long. CDR3 loop: CASSYRTISGNTIYF. The CDR3 region has the DNA TGTGCCAGCAGCTACAGGACGATCTCTGGAAACACCATATATTTT.

With regard to this clone: This may arise from a read error, as a much more abundant clone is one base away. V is TRBV9 and J is TRBJ2-3; D gene unclear. CDR3 length: 12 residues. Germline assignment: CDR1 SGDLS and CDR2 YYNGEE. Trimming removed 0 bases at V and 4 bases at J, with 3 bases between. CDR3: CASSVDADTQYF. CDR3 nucleotides: TGTGCCAGCAGCGTAGACGCAGATACGCAGTATTTT.